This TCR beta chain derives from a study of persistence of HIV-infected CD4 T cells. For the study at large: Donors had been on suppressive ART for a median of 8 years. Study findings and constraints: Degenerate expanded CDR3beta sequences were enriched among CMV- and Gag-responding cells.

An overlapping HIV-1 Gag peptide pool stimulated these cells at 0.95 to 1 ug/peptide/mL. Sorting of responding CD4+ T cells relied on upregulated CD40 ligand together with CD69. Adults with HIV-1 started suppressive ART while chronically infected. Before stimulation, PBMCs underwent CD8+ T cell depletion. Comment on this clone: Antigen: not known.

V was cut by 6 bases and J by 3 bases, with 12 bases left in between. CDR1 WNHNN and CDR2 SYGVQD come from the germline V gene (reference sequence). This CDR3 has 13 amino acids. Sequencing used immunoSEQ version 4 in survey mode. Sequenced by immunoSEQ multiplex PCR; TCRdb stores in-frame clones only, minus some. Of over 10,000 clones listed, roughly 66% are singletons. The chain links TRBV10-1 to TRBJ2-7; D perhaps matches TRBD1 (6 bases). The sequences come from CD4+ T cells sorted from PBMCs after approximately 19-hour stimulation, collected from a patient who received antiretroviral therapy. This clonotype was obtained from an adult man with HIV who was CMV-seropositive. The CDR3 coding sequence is TGCGCCAGCAGCAGGGGCAGGTACTACGAGCAGTACTTC. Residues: CASSRGRYYEQYF.